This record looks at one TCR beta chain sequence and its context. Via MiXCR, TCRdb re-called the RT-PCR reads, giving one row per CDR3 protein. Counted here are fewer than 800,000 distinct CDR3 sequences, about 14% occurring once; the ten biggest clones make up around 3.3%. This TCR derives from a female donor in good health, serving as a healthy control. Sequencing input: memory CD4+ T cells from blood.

CDR3 amino acids: CASSVKEGTEAFF. For the CDR3, the DNA is TGTGCCAGCAGCGTAAAAGAGGGCACTGAAGCTTTCTTT. The chain has TRBV9 and TRBJ1-1; unclear D gene. Trimming took 1 base from V and 4 from J, leaving 8 bases between them. This CDR3 is 13 amino acids long. In germline, CDR1 is SGDLS, CDR2 YYNGEE.